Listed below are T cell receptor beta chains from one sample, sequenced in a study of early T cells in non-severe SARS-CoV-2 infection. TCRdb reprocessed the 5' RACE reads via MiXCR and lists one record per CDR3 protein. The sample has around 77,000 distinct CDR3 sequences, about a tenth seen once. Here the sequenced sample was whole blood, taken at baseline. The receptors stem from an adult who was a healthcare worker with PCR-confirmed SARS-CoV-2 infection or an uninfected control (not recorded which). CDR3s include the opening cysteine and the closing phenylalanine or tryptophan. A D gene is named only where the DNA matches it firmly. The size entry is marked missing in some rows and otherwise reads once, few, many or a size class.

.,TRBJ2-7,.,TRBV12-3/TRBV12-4,CASTQDYNPYEQYF,TGTGCCAGTACCCAGGACTACAATCCCTACGAGCAGTACTTC
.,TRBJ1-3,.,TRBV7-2,CASSPLSPGNTIYF,TGTGCCAGCAGCCCCCTATCCCCTGGAAACACCATATATTTT
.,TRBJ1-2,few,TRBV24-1,CATSDTRGGYTF,TGTGCCACCAGTGATACCCGTGGGGGCTACACCTTC
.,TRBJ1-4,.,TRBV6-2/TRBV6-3,CASSYSEKLFF,TGTGCCAGCAGTTACTCGGAAAAACTGTTTTTT
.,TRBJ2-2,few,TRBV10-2,CASSEEGLTGELFF,TGCGCCAGCAGTGAGGAGGGGCTCACCGGGGAGCTGTTTTTT
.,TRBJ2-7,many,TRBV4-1,CASSQEFLHIRVYEQYF,TGCGCCAGCAGCCAAGAATTCCTTCACATCAGAGTCTACGAGCAGTACTTC
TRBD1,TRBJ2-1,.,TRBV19,CASSTRQGGYNEQFF,TGTGCCAGTAGTACCAGACAGGGGGGTTACAATGAGCAGTTCTTC
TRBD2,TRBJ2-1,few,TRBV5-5,CASSSSGELSYNEQFF,TGTGCCAGCAGCTCTAGCGGGGAGCTCTCCTACAATGAGCAGTTCTTC
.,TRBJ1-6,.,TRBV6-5,CASSYRTGLNNSPLHF,TGTGCCAGCAGTTACCGTACAGGCCTCAATAATTCACCCCTCCACTTT
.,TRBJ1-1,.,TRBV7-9,CASSLKQGGTEAFF,TGTGCCAGCAGCTTAAAGCAGGGAGGGACTGAAGCTTTCTTT
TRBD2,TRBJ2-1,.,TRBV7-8,CASSSVGAGGPNEQFF,TGTGCCAGCAGCTCCGTGGGCGCGGGGGGGCCGAATGAGCAGTTCTTC
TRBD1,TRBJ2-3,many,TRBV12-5,CASGSDRGRGTDTQYF,TGTGCTAGTGGCTCCGACAGGGGTAGGGGCACAGATACGCAGTATTTT
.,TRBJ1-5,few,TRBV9,CASSVGGGANQPQHF,TGTGCCAGCAGCGTAGGAGGAGGAGCAAATCAGCCCCAGCATTTT
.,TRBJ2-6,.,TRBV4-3,CASSQDFPSSGANVLTF,TGCGCCAGCAGCCAAGATTTCCCTAGCTCTGGGGCCAACGTCCTGACTTTC
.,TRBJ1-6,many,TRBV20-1,CSASGGNSPLHF,TGCAGTGCTAGTGGTGGTAATTCACCCCTCCACTTT
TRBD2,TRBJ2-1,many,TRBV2,CATQLAGPYNEQFF,TGTGCCACCCAGCTAGCGGGGCCCTACAATGAGCAGTTCTTC
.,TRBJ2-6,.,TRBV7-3,CASSLQSGSGANVLTF,TGTGCCAGCAGCTTACAATCGGGATCTGGGGCCAACGTCCTGACTTTC
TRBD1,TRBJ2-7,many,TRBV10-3,CAISESGQGVQYF,TGTGCCATCAGTGAGTCGGGACAGGGTGTGCAGTACTTC
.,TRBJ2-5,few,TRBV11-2,CASSATGNQETQYF,TGTGCCAGCAGCGCAACAGGAAACCAAGAGACCCAGTACTTC
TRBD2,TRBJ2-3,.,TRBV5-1,CASSRGGQVDTQYF,TGCGCCAGCAGCCGGGGGGGCCAGGTAGATACGCAGTATTTT
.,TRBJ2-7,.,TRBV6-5,CASSPLDSSYEQYF,TGTGCCAGCAGTCCCCTTGACAGCTCCTACGAGCAGTACTTC
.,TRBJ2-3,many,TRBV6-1,CASRRQGGVTDTQYF,TGTGCCAGCAGAAGACAGGGAGGAGTAACAGATACGCAGTATTTT
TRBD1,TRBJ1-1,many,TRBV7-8,CASSYRGRTEAFF,TGTGCCAGCAGTTACAGGGGGCGGACTGAAGCTTTCTTT
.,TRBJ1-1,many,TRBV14,CASSQDPGASGAFF,TGTGCCAGCAGCCAAGACCCCGGGGCCTCGGGGGCTTTCTTT
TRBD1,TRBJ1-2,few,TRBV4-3,CASSQDPTGVYGYTF,TGCGCCAGCAGCCAAGACCCGACAGGGGTCTATGGCTACACCTTC
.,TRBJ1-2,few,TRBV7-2,CASSFAPTNYGYTF,TGTGCCAGCAGCTTCGCACCTACTAACTATGGCTACACCTTC
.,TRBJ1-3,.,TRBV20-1,CSARRGSGNTIYF,TGCAGTGCTAGAAGAGGTTCTGGAAACACCATATATTTT
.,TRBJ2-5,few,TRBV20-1,CSAETPGLRRPETQYF,TGCAGTGCCGAAACTCCCGGGCTCCGCCGTCCAGAGACCCAGTACTTC
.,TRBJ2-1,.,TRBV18,CASSPPSDGYNEQFF,TGTGCCAGCTCACCACCATCGGACGGATACAATGAGCAGTTCTTC
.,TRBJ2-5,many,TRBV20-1,CSASFYDRSRRTQYF,TGCAGTGCTAGTTTTTATGACAGGTCAAGGCGGACCCAGTACTTC
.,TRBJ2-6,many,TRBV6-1,CASSLSGANVLTF,TGTGCCAGCAGCCTCTCTGGGGCCAACGTCCTGACTTTC
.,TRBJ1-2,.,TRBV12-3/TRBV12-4,CASSLVPGQDYGYTF,TGTGCCAGCAGTTTAGTCCCGGGGCAAGACTATGGCTACACCTTC
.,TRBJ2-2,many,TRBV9,CASSVQWETGELFF,TGTGCCAGCAGCGTACAATGGGAGACCGGGGAGCTGTTTTTT
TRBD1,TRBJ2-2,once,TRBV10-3,CAITRDRQNTGELFF,TGTGCCATCACCCGGGACAGGCAGAACACCGGGGAGCTGTTTTTT
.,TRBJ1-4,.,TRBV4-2,CASSQFGGGQSNEKLFF,TGTGCCAGCAGCCAATTCGGGGGTGGGCAGTCTAATGAAAAACTGTTTTTT
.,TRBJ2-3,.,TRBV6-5,CASGGAGRTDTQYF,TGTGCCAGCGGGGGAGCCGGCCGCACAGATACGCAGTATTTT
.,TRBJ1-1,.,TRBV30,CAWSVLTEAFF,TGTGCCTGGAGTGTACTTACAGAAGCTTTCTTT
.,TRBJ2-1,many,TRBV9,CASSVGYIGASYNEQFF,TGTGCCAGCAGCGTAGGGTACATCGGCGCGTCCTACAATGAGCAGTTCTTC
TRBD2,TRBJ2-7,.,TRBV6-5,CASSYAVAGSSYEQYF,TGTGCCAGCAGTTACGCCGTAGCGGGGAGCTCCTACGAGCAGTACTTC
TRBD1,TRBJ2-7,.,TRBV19,CASSPGTGEYEQYF,TGTGCCAGTAGTCCCGGGACAGGGGAGTACGAGCAGTACTTC
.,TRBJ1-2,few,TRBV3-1,CASSQVDYGYTF,TGTGCCAGCAGCCAAGTGGACTATGGCTACACCTTC
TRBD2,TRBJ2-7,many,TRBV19,CASSIFGSGGASYEQYF,TGTGCCAGTAGTATATTTGGGTCCGGGGGGGCCTCCTACGAGCAGTACTTC
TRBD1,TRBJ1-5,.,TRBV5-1,CASSIEGTGGQPQHF,TGCGCCAGCAGCATAGAAGGGACAGGGGGACAGCCCCAGCATTTT
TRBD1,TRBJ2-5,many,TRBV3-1,CASSQDLFGTGLKYQETQYF,TGTGCCAGCAGCCAAGATCTGTTCGGGACAGGGTTAAAGTACCAAGAGACCCAGTACTTC
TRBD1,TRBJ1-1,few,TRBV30,CAWHRGQGYTEAFF,TGTGCCTGGCACAGGGGACAGGGATACACTGAAGCTTTCTTT
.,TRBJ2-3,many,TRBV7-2,CASSLDILGNTDTQYF,TGTGCCAGCAGCTTAGATATCCTAGGAAACACAGATACGCAGTATTTT
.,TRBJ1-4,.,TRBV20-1,CSARDNGGAGEKLFF,TGCAGTGCTAGAGATAATGGGGGGGCTGGCGAAAAACTGTTTTTT
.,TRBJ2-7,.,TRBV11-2,CASSLDRAYSYEQYF,TGTGCCAGCAGCTTAGACAGGGCCTACTCCTACGAGCAGTACTTC
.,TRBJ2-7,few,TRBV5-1,CASGRGQSSEYEQYF,TGCGCCAGCGGAAGAGGACAGTCCAGTGAGTACGAGCAGTACTTC
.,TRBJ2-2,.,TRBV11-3,CASSLAAGELFF,TGTGCCAGCAGCTTAGCCGCCGGGGAGCTGTTTTTT
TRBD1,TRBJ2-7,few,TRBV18,CASSPNRGRASEQYF,TGTGCCAGCTCACCAAACAGGGGGCGAGCCTCCGAGCAGTACTTC
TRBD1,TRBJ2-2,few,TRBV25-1,CASQDRGGTGELFF,TGTGCCAGCCAAGACAGGGGCGGAACCGGGGAGCTGTTTTTT